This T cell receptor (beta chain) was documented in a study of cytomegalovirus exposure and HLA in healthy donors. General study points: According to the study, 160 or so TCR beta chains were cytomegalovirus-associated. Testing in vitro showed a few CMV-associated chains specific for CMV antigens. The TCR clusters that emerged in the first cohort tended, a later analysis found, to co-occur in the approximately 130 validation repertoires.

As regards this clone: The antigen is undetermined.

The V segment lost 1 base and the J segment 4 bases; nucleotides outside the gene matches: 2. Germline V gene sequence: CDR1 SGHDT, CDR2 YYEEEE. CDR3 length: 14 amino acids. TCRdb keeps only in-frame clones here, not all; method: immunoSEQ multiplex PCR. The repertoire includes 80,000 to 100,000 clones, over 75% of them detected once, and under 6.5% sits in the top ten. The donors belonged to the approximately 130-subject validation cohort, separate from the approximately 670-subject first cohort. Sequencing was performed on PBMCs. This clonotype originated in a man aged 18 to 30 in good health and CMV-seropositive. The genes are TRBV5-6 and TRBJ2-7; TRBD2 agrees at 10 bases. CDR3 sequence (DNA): TGTGCCAGCAGCTTGATAGCGGGAGGTTACGAGCAGTACTTC. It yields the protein CASSLIAGGYEQYF. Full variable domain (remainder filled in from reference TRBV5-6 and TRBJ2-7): DAGVTQSPTHLIKTRGQQVTLRCSPKSGHDTVSWYQQALGQGPQFIFQYYEEEERQRGNFPDRFSGHQFPNYSSELNVNALLLGDSALYLCASSLIAGGYEQYFGPGTRLTVT.